This paragraph reports one T cell receptor beta chain. This entry comes from a study of T cell responses to AZD1222 COVID-19 vaccine. Some clones are missing from TCRdb's copy, which holds only in-frame ones; the method was immunoSEQ multiplex PCR. The sample yields 90,000 to 110,000 clones, 70% to 90% seen once. CDR3 size: 17 residues. Germline V gene lookup returns CDR1 SGHNT and CDR2 YYREEE (reference sequence). V trimming: 4 bases; J trimming: 10 bases; junction bases outside the gene matches: 14. The gene calls are TRBV5-4 and TRBJ2-1, with TRBD2 identical over 13 bases. The clonotype originates from an adult in good health. Sequenced here: peripheral blood, sampled on day 0 of MenACWY control vaccination. The DNA for the CDR3 is TGTGCCAGCAGCCCGCGAACCTCGACTAGCGGGAGGCCGGAGCAGTTCTTC. This translates into CASSPRTSTSGRPEQFF.